Below, 25 T cell receptor beta chains from the same sample are listed, as sequenced in a study of blood T cell repertoires in COVID-19. Only in-frame clones appear in the TCRdb table, and some are missing; sequencing was by immunoSEQ multiplex PCR. The sample includes fewer than 250,000 clones, 70% to 90% of them seen just once. Input material: peripheral blood. These receptors were collected from a woman of 80 years or more with acute or convalescent COVID-19.

This clone was seen only once. The chain recombines TRBV19 with TRBJ1-5, with D maybe TRBD1 (6 bases). Germline lookup yields CDR1 LNHDA and CDR2 SQIVND (reference sequence). The CDR3 consists of 18 residues. The V and J ends lost 3 bases and 3 bases respectively, with 21 bases between them. The CDR3: CASSMGLGGARVNQPQHF. The CDR3, as DNA: TGTGCCAGTAGTATGGGCTTAGGGGGGGCGAGAGTCAATCAGCCCCAGCATTTT.

This clone has just a few counts. The rearrangement links TRBV29-1 to TRBJ1-1; perhaps TRBD1 as D (5 bases). CDR1 SQVTM and CDR2 ANQGSEA come from the germline V gene. The CDR3 has 12 residues. V was trimmed by 4 bases and J by 3 bases, leaving 9 bases between them. The CDR3 nucleotides read TGCAGCGTTGGCCCAGGGTACACTGAAGCTTTCTTT. Protein: CSVGPGYTEAFF.

V and J are TRBV19 and TRBJ1-6, with D possibly being TRBD1 (6 bases). V gave up 3 bases and J gave up 3 bases, with 9 bases separating them. There are 15 residues in the CDR3. The germline V gene has CDR1 LNHDA and CDR2 SQIVND (reference sequence). CDR3 protein: CASSIMGHYNSPLHF. The CDR3 DNA reads as TGTGCCAGTAGTATTATGGGACACTATAATTCACCCCTCCACTTT.

The rearrangement links TRBV7-8 to TRBJ2-7, with a weak D call TRBD2 (6 bases). The length of the CDR3 is 15 residues. CDR1 and CDR2 (germline): SGHVS, FQNEAQ. Trimming cost V 3 bases and J 0 bases, with 12 bases left between them. The CDR3 bases are TGTGCCAGCAGCTTCTCAGCGGGCAGCTCCTACGAGCAGTACTTC. Its translation: CASSFSAGSSYEQYF.

This sequence joins TRBV5-1 and TRBJ2-1; TRBD2 matches at 8 bases. Germline CDR1 reads SGHRS; CDR2 reads YFSETQ. After removal of 3 bases from V and 4 bases from J, the junction contained 6 bases not matched to a gene. The CDR3 is 15 amino acids. The CDR3 loop is CASSSTASGYNEQFF. CDR3 DNA: TGCGCCAGCAGCTCGACAGCTAGCGGGTACAATGAGCAGTTCTTC. The variable domain in full, with the rest retrieved from reference TRBV5-1 and TRBJ2-1, is KAGVTQTPRYLIKTRGQQVTLSCSPISGHRSVSWYQQTPGQGLQFLFEYFSETQRNKGNFPGRFSGRQFSNSRSEMNVSTLELGDSALYLCASSSTASGYNEQFFGPGTRLTVL.

V gene TRBV27 combines with J gene TRBJ2-2; 11 bases agree with TRBD1. Trimming took 4 bases from V and 5 from J; bases not matched to a gene: 9. Germline-derived CDR1 and CDR2 are MNHEY and SMNVEV (reference sequence). The CDR3 has 17 residues. CDR3 bases: TGTGCCAGCAGTTCCCCGGCCGGGACAGGGGGTACCGGGGAGCTGTTTTTT. Protein: CASSSPAGTGGTGELFF.

V usage is TRBV7-9 and J usage is TRBJ2-1; 14 bases align to TRBD2. CDR3 size: 14 residues. The germline CDR1 and CDR2 sequences are SEHNR and FQNEAQ (reference sequence). Trimming removed 6 bases from V and 10 bases from J; junction bases left unmatched: 5. DNA of the CDR3: TGTGCCAGCAGTTGGGGGACTAGCGGGGGAGAGCAGTTCTTC. Residues: CASSWGTSGGEQFF.

This clone was picked up one time. The chain combines TRBV7-8 with TRBJ2-3; TRBD1 agrees at 7 bases. The CDR3 runs to 18 residues. CDR1 and CDR2 from the germline V gene are SGHVS and FQNEAQ. V was pared by 1 base and J by 4 bases, with 14 bases of the junction left unmatched. CDR3 nucleotides: TGTGCCAGCAGCTTAGGCGGTCCGGGACAGAGGTTTTCAGATACGCAGTATTTT. Translating gives CASSLGGPGQRFSDTQYF.

The chain links TRBV11-1 to TRBJ1-4, with D tentatively TRBD1 (5 bases). V was shortened by 7 bases and J by 5 bases, with 17 bases between the two germline ends. Germline loops: CDR1 SGHAT, CDR2 FQDESV (reference sequence). The CDR3 extends over 15 amino acids. CDR3 sequence: CASTPEGPSNEKLFF. Here the CDR3 DNA reads TGTGCCAGCACCCCGGAGGGACCTTCGAATGAAAAACTGTTTTTT.

The rearrangement uses TRBV19 and TRBJ2-1, with 7 bases fitting TRBD2. The CDR3 has 13 amino acids. The germline CDR1 and CDR2 sequences are LNHDA and SQIVND (reference sequence). J was trimmed by 5 bases and V by 11 bases; bases with no gene match: 9. CDR3 region: CAGCGRCHNEQFF. The CDR3 DNA is TGTGCCGGTTGCGGGAGATGCCACAATGAGCAGTTCTTC.

This clone was picked up one time. The chain uses TRBV19 and TRBJ2-5; no firm D call. V lost 6 bases to trimming and J lost 0 bases, with 11 bases between them. The CDR3 consists of 14 residues. The germline V gene encodes CDR1 LNHDA and CDR2 SQIVND (reference sequence). The CDR3 nucleotides read TGTGCCAGTAGCCGCGTAGGAGACCAAGAGACCCAGTACTTC. Its translation: CASSRVGDQETQYF.

The chain recombines TRBV3-1 (or the pseudogene TRBV3-2) with TRBJ2-5, with TRBD2 matching over 13 bases. Germline CDR1 is LGHDT and CDR2 is YNNKEL (reference sequence). CDR3 length equals 18 residues. The J segment lost 3 bases and the V segment lost 4 bases, leaving 11 bases of the junction unmatched. The CDR3 is CASSRGTSGTTREETQYF. In DNA, the CDR3 is TGTGCCAGCAGCCGGGGGACTAGCGGGACAACCAGAGAAGAGACCCAGTACTTC.

This clone was found once. This sequence joins TRBV4-3 and TRBJ1-1; D is uncertain. Germline loops: CDR1 LGHNA, CDR2 YSLEER. CDR3 length equals 14 residues. Trimming removed 0 bases from V and 1 base from J, with 6 bases in between. The CDR3 DNA reads TGCGCCAGCAGCCAAGATAGCGGGAACACTGAAGCTTTCTTT. Its protein product is CASSQDSGNTEAFF.

CDR3 bases: TGTGCCAGTAGTGTCCAGTCTACCGGGGAGCTGTTTTTT. Its translation is CASSVQSTGELFF. V is TRBV19 and J is TRBJ2-2; no clear D. Per the germline V gene, CDR1 is LNHDA and CDR2 is SQIVND (reference sequence). V was trimmed by 5 bases and J by 5 bases, leaving 9 bases between them. The CDR3 spans 13 residues.

This clone was found a few times. The V gene is TRBV11-2, the J gene TRBJ2-2; D is uncertain. The CDR3 consists of 12 residues. V shed 3 bases and J shed 9 bases, with 8 bases lying between them. Germline CDR1 SGHAT, CDR2 FQNNGV. The CDR3 loop is CASSLSSRELFF. The CDR3 DNA follows: TGTGCCAGCAGCTTGAGTAGCAGGGAGCTGTTTTTT. The complete variable domain, with remaining parts taken from reference TRBV11-2 and TRBJ2-2, reads EAGVAQSPRYKIIEKRQSVAFWCNPISGHATLYWYQQILGQGPKLLIQFQNNGVVDDSQLPKDRFSAERLKGVDSTLKIQPAKLEDSAVYLCASSLSSRELFFGEGSRLTVL.

The genes are TRBV7-9 and TRBJ1-5, with D perhaps TRBD1 (5 bases). CDR3 length equals 13 residues. Per the germline V gene, CDR1 is SEHNR and CDR2 is FQNEAQ (reference sequence). Trimming cost V 8 bases and J 1 base, with 9 bases left between them. CDR3 sequence reads: CASGGASNQPQHF. As DNA, the CDR3 is TGTGCCAGCGGAGGGGCGAGCAATCAGCCCCAGCATTTT.

The chain combines TRBV29-1 with TRBJ2-3; 11 bases align to TRBD2. The CDR3 loop spans 17 amino acids. Germline CDR1 SQVTM, CDR2 ANQGSEA. Germline trimming cut 1 base from V and 5 bases from J; bases unmatched to any gene: 11. CDR3 protein: CSVEVALSGRAGDTQYF. The CDR3 nucleotides read TGCAGCGTTGAAGTTGCCCTTAGCGGGAGGGCCGGAGATACGCAGTATTTT.

The rearrangement links TRBV18 to TRBJ1-2, with 7 bases fitting TRBD1. V trimming: 10 bases; J trimming: 2 bases; junction bases outside the gene matches: 7. In germline, CDR1 is KGHSH, CDR2 LQKENI. This CDR3 contains 13 residues. CDR3 sequence (DNA): TGTGCCACCCCCGGGACAGCAAACTATGGCTACACCTTC. This gives the protein CATPGTANYGYTF.

This rearrangement joins TRBV28 to TRBJ2-5, with 7 positions matching TRBD2. The CDR3 sequence is 18 residues long. V shed 3 bases and J 4 bases; nucleotides not matched to a gene: 17. Germline V gene sequence: CDR1 MDHEN, CDR2 SYDVKM. CDR3 in DNA: TGTGCCAGCAGTTTTAGGCCGGGGCTGGGGGGGATTGCAGAGACCCAGTACTTC. As protein: CASSFRPGLGGIAETQYF.

The chain combines TRBV27 with TRBJ1-1; 7 positions match TRBD1. This CDR3 has 17 amino acids. Germline V gene sequence: CDR1 MNHEY, CDR2 SMNVEV (reference sequence). Trimming took 4 bases from V and 1 from J; bases not matched to a gene: 12. The CDR3, as DNA: TGTGCCAGCAGTTCGTTACCGGGACAGAGAAAGAACACTGAAGCTTTCTTT. It encodes CASSSLPGQRKNTEAFF.

Notes on this clone: The same CDR3 is also encoded by other DNA sequences in this sample. CDR3 nucleotides: TGTGCCAGCAGTTATTCAGGGGGGAACACTGAAGCTTTCTTT. Its protein is CASSYSGGNTEAFF. The J gene is TRBJ1-1, the V gene TRBV6-6; 7 nucleotides align to TRBD1. Losses at the gene ends were 3 bases for V and 1 base for J; bases not matched to a gene: 2. This CDR3 has 14 residues. Looked up from germline, CDR1 is MNHNY and CDR2 is SVGAGI (reference sequence).

This clone has just a few counts. The rearrangement uses TRBV18 and TRBJ1-6; TRBD1 agrees at 7 bases. The V segment lost 3 bases and the J segment 8 bases; nucleotides outside the gene matches: 1. Looked up from germline, CDR1 is KGHSH and CDR2 is LQKENI. This CDR3 contains 13 residues. Written as DNA, the CDR3 is TGTGCCAGCTCACCTGACAGGGATTCACCCCTCCACTTT. It specifies CASSPDRDSPLHF.

The rearrangement joins TRBV28 to TRBJ2-3; D remains ambiguous. The length of the CDR3 is 12 residues. V was shortened by 7 bases and J by 1 base, with 6 bases between the two germline ends. From germline, CDR1 is MDHEN and CDR2 SYDVKM. For the CDR3, the DNA is TGTGCCAGCACTAGTCGCACAGATACGCAGTATTTT. Encoded protein: CASTSRTDTQYF.

This CDR3 reads CASSLRGTGQGSTDTQYF. The CDR3 DNA is TGCGCCAGCAGCTTGAGGGGTACCGGACAGGGGAGCACAGATACGCAGTATTTT. This chain connects TRBV5-1 to TRBJ2-3; TRBD1 aligns across 9 bases. The germline V gene encodes CDR1 SGHRS and CDR2 YFSETQ. Trimming at V came to 1 base and at J to 0 bases, leaving 9 bases not matched to a gene. The length of the CDR3 is 18 residues. Full variable domain (missing parts from reference TRBV5-1 and TRBJ2-3): KAGVTQTPRYLIKTRGQQVTLSCSPISGHRSVSWYQQTPGQGLQFLFEYFSETQRNKGNFPGRFSGRQFSNSRSEMNVSTLELGDSALYLCASSLRGTGQGSTDTQYFGPGTRLTVL.

The chain uses TRBV6-2 or TRBV6-3 and TRBJ2-7; 7 bases line up with TRBD1. V dropped 6 bases and J dropped 2; count of bases not matched to a gene: 10. The CDR3 totals 15 residues. Per the germline V gene, CDR1 is MNHEY and CDR2 is SVGEGT. The CDR3 region is CASSQRQGTPYEQYF. CDR3 coding DNA: TGTGCCAGCAGCCAGAGACAGGGAACGCCCTACGAGCAGTACTTC.